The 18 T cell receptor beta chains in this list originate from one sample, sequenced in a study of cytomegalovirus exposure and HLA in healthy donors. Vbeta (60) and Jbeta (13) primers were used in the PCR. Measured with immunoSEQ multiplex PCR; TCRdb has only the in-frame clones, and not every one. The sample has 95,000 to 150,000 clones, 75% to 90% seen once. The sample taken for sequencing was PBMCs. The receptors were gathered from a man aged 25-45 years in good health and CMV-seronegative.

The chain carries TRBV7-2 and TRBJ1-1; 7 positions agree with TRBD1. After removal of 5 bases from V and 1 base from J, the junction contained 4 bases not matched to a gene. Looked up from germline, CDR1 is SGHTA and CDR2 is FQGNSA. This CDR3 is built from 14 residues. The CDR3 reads CASSPTGPNTEAFF. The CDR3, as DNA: TGTGCCAGCAGCCCGACAGGGCCGAACACTGAAGCTTTCTTT.

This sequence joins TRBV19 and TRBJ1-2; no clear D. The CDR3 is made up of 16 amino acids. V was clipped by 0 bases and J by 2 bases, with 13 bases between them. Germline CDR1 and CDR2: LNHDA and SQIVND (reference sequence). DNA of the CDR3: TGTGCCAGTAGTATAGAAGTCCACTCCTTGAACTATGGCTACACCTTC. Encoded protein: CASSIEVHSLNYGYTF.

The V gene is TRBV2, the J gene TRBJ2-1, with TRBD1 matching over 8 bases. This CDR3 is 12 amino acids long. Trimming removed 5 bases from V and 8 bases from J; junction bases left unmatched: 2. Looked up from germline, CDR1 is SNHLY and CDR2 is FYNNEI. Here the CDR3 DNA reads TGTGCCAGCAGTAACAGGGGGGATGAGCAGTTCTTC. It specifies CASSNRGDEQFF.

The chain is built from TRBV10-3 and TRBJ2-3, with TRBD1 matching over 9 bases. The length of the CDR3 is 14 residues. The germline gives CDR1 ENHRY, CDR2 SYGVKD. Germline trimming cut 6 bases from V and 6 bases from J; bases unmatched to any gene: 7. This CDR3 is CAISLDRGSDTQYF. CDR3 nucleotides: TGTGCCATCAGCTTGGACAGGGGATCGGATACGCAGTATTTT.

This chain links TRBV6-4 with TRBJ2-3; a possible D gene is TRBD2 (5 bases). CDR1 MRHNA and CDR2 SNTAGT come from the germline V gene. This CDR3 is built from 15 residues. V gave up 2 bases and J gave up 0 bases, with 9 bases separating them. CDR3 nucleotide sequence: TGTGCCAGCAGTGACCTGCCGGGGAGCACAGATACGCAGTATTTT. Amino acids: CASSDLPGSTDTQYF.

As DNA, the CDR3 is TGTGCCAGCAGCTTCGGCGGGCTAGCGGGTACCTCCTACGAGCAGTACTTC. Translating it yields CASSFGGLAGTSYEQYF. V gene TRBV13 combines with J gene TRBJ2-7; 8 bases match TRBD2. Germline CDR1 and CDR2: PRHDT and FYEKMQ (reference sequence). This CDR3 contains 17 residues. Trimming cost V 3 bases and J 0 bases; bases outside gene matches: 10.

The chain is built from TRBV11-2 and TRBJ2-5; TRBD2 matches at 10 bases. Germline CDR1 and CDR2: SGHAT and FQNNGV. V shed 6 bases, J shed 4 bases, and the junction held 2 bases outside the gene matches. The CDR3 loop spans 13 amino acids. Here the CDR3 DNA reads TGTGCCAGCAGTCTAGCGGGGGTAGAGACCCAGTACTTC. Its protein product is CASSLAGVETQYF.

As DNA, the CDR3 is TGCAGTGCTACAAGGGGTGAAAAACTGTTTTTT. This gives the protein CSATRGEKLFF. V and J are TRBV20-1 and TRBJ1-4; D is possibly TRBD1 (5 bases). Germline V gives CDR1 DFQATT, CDR2 SNEGSKA (reference sequence). The length of the CDR3 is 11 residues. V lost 4 bases and J lost 7, with 7 bases in between.

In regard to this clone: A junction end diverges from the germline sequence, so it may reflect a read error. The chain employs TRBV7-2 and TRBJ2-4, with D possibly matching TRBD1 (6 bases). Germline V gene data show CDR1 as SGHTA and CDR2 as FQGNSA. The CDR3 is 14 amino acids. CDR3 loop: CASSLSQGRNSQYF. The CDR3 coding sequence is TGTGCCAGCAGCTTATCGCAGGGGCGGAACAGTCAGTACTTC.

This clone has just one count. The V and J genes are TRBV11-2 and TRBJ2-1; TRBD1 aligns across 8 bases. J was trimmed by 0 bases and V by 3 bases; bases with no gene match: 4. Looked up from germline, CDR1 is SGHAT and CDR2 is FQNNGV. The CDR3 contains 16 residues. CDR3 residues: CASSLDRASSYNEQFF. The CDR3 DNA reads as TGTGCCAGCAGCTTGGACAGGGCGAGCTCCTACAATGAGCAGTTCTTC.

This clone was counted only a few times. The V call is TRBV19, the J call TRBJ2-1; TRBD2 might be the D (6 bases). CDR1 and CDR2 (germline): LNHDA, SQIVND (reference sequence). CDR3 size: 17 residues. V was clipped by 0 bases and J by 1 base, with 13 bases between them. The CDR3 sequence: CASSIDEEGPSYNEQFF. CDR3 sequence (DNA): TGTGCCAGTAGTATAGATGAGGAGGGCCCTTCCTACAATGAGCAGTTCTTC.

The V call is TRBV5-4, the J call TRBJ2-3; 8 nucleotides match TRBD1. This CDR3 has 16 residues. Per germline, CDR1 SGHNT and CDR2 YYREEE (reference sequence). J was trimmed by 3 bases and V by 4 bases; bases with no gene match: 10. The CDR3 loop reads CASSPRQGWWTDTQYF. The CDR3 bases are TGTGCCAGCAGCCCACGACAGGGGTGGTGGACAGATACGCAGTATTTT.

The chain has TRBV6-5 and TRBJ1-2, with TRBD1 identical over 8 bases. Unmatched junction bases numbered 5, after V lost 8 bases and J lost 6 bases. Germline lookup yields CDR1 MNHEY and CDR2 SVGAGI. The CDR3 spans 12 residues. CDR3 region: CASVDRGDGYTF. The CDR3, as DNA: TGTGCCAGCGTCGACAGGGGTGATGGCTACACCTTC.

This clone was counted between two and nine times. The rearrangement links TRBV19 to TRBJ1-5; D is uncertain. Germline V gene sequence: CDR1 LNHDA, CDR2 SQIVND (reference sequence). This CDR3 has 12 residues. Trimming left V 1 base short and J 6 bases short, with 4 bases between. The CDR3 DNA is TGTGCCAGTAGTATAGCGGGTCAGCCCCAGCATTTT. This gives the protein CASSIAGQPQHF.

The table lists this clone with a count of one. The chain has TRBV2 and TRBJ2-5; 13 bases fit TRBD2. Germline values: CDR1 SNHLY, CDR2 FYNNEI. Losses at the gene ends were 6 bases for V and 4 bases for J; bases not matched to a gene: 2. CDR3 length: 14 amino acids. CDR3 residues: CASRLAGGRETQYF. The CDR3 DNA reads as TGTGCCAGCAGACTAGCGGGGGGGCGAGAGACCCAGTACTTC.

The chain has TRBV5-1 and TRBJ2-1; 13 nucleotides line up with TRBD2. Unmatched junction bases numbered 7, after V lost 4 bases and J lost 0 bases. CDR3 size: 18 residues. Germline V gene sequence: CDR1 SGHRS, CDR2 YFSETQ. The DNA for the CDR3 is TGCGCCAGCAGCCCTGGACTAGCGGGGGACAGCTCCTACAATGAGCAGTTCTTC. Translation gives CASSPGLAGDSSYNEQFF.

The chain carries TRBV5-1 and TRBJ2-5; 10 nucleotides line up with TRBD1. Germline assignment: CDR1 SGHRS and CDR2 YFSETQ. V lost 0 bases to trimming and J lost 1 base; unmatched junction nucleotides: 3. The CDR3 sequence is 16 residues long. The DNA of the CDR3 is TGCGCCAGCAGCTTGGTGTGGACAGGGGGCCAAGAGACCCAGTACTTC. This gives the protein CASSLVWTGGQETQYF.

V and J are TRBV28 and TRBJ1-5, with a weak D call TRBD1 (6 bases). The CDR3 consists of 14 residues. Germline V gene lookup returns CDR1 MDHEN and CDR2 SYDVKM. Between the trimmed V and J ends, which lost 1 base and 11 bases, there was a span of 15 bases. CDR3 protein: CASSLSGVGGTQHF. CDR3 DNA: TGTGCCAGCAGTTTATCAGGGGTCGGTGGGACCCAGCATTTT.